A selection of T cell receptor beta chains follows, all from one sample in a study of patients and donors after allogeneic stem cell transplantation. A single record per CDR3 protein comes from TCRdb applying MiXCR to the RT-PCR reads. The repertoire holds about 960,000 distinct CDR3 sequences, with roughly 18% as singletons. The sequenced sample was blood, either unsorted or a sorted T cell fraction (not recorded which). These receptors were taken from a human donor who was either an allogeneic HSCT recipient or a stem cell or donor lymphocyte infusion donor (not recorded which). It is not recorded whose cells these are; they may come from a transplant donor. Each CDR3 is given with its conserved first and last residue. A D gene is named only where the DNA matches it firmly. Some rows have no size entry. The others give once, few or many, or a class for an expanded clone.

CDR3 protein,CDR3 DNA,clone size,V gene,J gene,D gene
CASSGTGGPDTQYF,TGTGCCAGCAGTGGGACAGGAGGTCCAGATACGCAGTATTTT,many,TRBV12-3/TRBV12-4,TRBJ2-3,TRBD1
CASSQGLAGEVTYEQYF,TGTGCCAGCAGCCAGGGACTAGCGGGAGAGGTAACCTACGAGCAGTACTTC,few,TRBV4-2,TRBJ2-7,TRBD2
CASSYSDYMNTEAFF,TGTGCCAGCAGTTACTCGGACTACATGAACACTGAAGCTTTCTTT,few,TRBV6-5,TRBJ1-1,-
CSARGQGSEKLFF,TGCAGTGCTAGGGGACAGGGTAGCGAAAAACTGTTTTTT,-,TRBV20-1,TRBJ1-4,TRBD1
CASRTPGQIAYEQYF,TGTGCCAGTCGAACACCGGGACAGATTGCCTACGAGCAGTACTTC,few,TRBV6-2/TRBV6-3,TRBJ2-7,TRBD1
CASSPTLVDQPQHF,TGTGCCAGTAGTCCAACCCTCGTGGATCAGCCCCAGCATTTT,-,TRBV19,TRBJ1-5,-
CAISEQSSYNEQFF,TGTGCCATCAGTGAACAGAGCTCCTACAATGAGCAGTTCTTC,many,TRBV10-3,TRBJ2-1,-
CASSKQGEETQYF,TGTGCCAGCAGTAAACAGGGGGAAGAGACCCAGTACTTC,-,TRBV2,TRBJ2-5,TRBD1
CSARDRWSATNEKLFF,TGCAGTGCTAGAGATAGGTGGTCTGCAACTAATGAAAAACTGTTTTTT,-,TRBV20-1,TRBJ1-4,-
CASSVGSRSTDTQYF,TGTGCCAGCAGCGTAGGAAGCAGGAGCACAGATACGCAGTATTTT,few,TRBV9,TRBJ2-3,-
CASSLAGRLGYNYGYTF,TGTGCCAGCAGTTTAGCCGGTCGGTTGGGCTATAACTATGGCTACACCTTC,-,TRBV12-3/TRBV12-4,TRBJ1-2,-
CASSLAQGSSYNSPLHF,TGTGCCAGCAGCTTAGCGCAAGGGAGCTCCTATAATTCACCCCTCCACTTT,few,TRBV7-8,TRBJ1-6,-
CASSQRGGSSTDTQYF,TGTGCCAGCAGCCAAAGAGGGGGGAGCAGCACAGATACGCAGTATTTT,few,TRBV7-2,TRBJ2-3,-
CASSELGTDQKLFF,TGTGCCAGCAGTGAACTCGGGACAGATCAAAAACTGTTTTTT,-,TRBV25-1,TRBJ1-4,TRBD1
CSASAPGQGIYNEQFF,TGCAGTGCCTCAGCCCCAGGACAGGGAATCTACAATGAGCAGTTCTTC,-,TRBV20-1,TRBJ2-1,TRBD1
CSVEGSGMGEQYF,TGCAGCGTTGAGGGGTCCGGAATGGGCGAGCAGTACTTC,few,TRBV29-1,TRBJ2-7,-